Listed below are T cell receptor beta chains from one sample, sequenced in a study of graft-versus-host responses after intestinal transplantation. Data came from immunoSEQ multiplex PCR; TCRdb stores just in-frame clones and leaves some out. This sample has 20,000 to 25,000 clones; approximately 93% occur once, and the top ten carry about 0.47%. Sequencing used PBMCs, obtained 156 days after intestinal transplant. The receptors were sampled from a human patient who received an intestinal transplant, so some T cells may come from the graft donor. Each CDR3 is given with its conserved first and last residue. D genes are given only for firm matches. Only some rows state a clone size, as once, few, many or a class for expanded clones.

abundance: NA
v_gene: TRBV7-9
j_gene: TRBJ2-2
d_gene: TRBD1
CDR3aa: CASSWPRQGTGELFF
CDR3nt: TGTGCCAGCAGCTGGCCAAGACAGGGTACCGGGGAGCTGTTTTTT

abundance: NA
v_gene: TRBV19
j_gene: TRBJ2-7
d_gene: NA
CDR3aa: CASSGFEGTYEQYF
CDR3nt: TGTGCCAGTAGTGGATTTGAGGGGACCTACGAGCAGTACTTC

abundance: NA
v_gene: TRBV27
j_gene: TRBJ2-2
d_gene: TRBD2
CDR3aa: CASSPLVRGANTGELFF
CDR3nt: TGTGCCAGCAGTCCCCTGGTTCGGGGGGCGAACACCGGGGAGCTGTTTTTT

abundance: once
v_gene: TRBV6-8
j_gene: TRBJ2-6
d_gene: NA
CDR3aa: CASSPLGTIEGSGANVLTF
CDR3nt: TGTGCCAGCAGTCCCCTGGGCACCATTGAGGGGTCTGGGGCCAACGTCCTGACTTTC

abundance: once
v_gene: TRBV2
j_gene: TRBJ2-7
d_gene: NA
CDR3aa: CASSDGFQRASYEQYF
CDR3nt: TGTGCCAGCAGTGACGGTTTTCAGCGGGCGTCCTACGAGCAGTACTTC

abundance: NA
v_gene: TRBV6-4
j_gene: TRBJ2-5
d_gene: NA
CDR3aa: CASSEGVAGPQETQYF
CDR3nt: TGTGCCAGCAGTGAGGGGGTGGCGGGCCCACAAGAGACCCAGTACTTC

abundance: NA
v_gene: TRBV6-5
j_gene: TRBJ2-3
d_gene: NA
CDR3aa: CASSYTGTDTQYF
CDR3nt: TGTGCCAGCAGTTACACAGGGACAGATACGCAGTATTTT

abundance: NA
v_gene: TRBV5-6
j_gene: TRBJ2-3
d_gene: NA
CDR3aa: CASSWGADTQYF
CDR3nt: TGTGCCAGCAGCTGGGGTGCAGATACGCAGTATTTT

abundance: NA
v_gene: TRBV4-3
j_gene: TRBJ1-1
d_gene: TRBD1
CDR3aa: CTSSQFFFGTENTEAFF
CDR3nt: TGCACCAGCAGCCAATTTTTTTTTGGGACAGAGAACACTGAAGCTTTCTTT

abundance: NA
v_gene: TRBV5-1
j_gene: TRBJ1-1
d_gene: NA
CDR3aa: CASSLGLNTEAFF
CDR3nt: TGCGCCAGCAGCTTGGGCCTGAACACTGAAGCTTTCTTT

abundance: NA
v_gene: TRBV19
j_gene: TRBJ1-5
d_gene: NA
CDR3aa: CASSPSWSRPDSNQPQHF
CDR3nt: TGTGCCAGTAGTCCATCCTGGAGTAGGCCTGATAGCAATCAGCCCCAGCATTTT

abundance: once
v_gene: TRBV30
j_gene: TRBJ2-7
d_gene: NA
CDR3aa: CAWGDGPYEQYF
CDR3nt: TGTGCCTGGGGGGACGGCCCCTACGAGCAGTACTTC

abundance: NA
v_gene: TRBV2
j_gene: TRBJ2-1
d_gene: NA
CDR3aa: CASSEAYNEQFF
CDR3nt: TGTGCCAGCAGTGAGGCATACAATGAGCAGTTCTTC

abundance: NA
v_gene: TRBV19
j_gene: TRBJ2-6
d_gene: NA
CDR3aa: CASSISSSGANVLTF
CDR3nt: TGTGCCAGTAGTATAAGTAGCTCTGGGGCCAACGTCCTGACTTTC

abundance: NA
v_gene: TRBV11-2
j_gene: TRBJ2-7
d_gene: TRBD2
CDR3aa: CASSLATSWSYEQYF
CDR3nt: TGTGCCAGCAGCTTAGCGACTAGCTGGTCCTACGAGCAGTACTTC

abundance: NA
v_gene: TRBV19
j_gene: TRBJ1-1
d_gene: NA
CDR3aa: CASSLAGNTEAFF
CDR3nt: TGTGCCAGTAGTCTTGCAGGGAACACTGAAGCTTTCTTT

abundance: NA
v_gene: TRBV7-9
j_gene: TRBJ2-1
d_gene: TRBD2
CDR3aa: CASSFNPISGGPYNEQFF
CDR3nt: TGTGCCAGCAGCTTCAATCCCATTAGCGGGGGACCCTACAATGAGCAGTTCTTC

abundance: NA
v_gene: TRBV10-2
j_gene: TRBJ1-6
d_gene: NA
CDR3aa: CATLDRDQTGEPLHF
CDR3nt: TGCGCCACCCTGGACCGGGACCAGACCGGGGAACCCCTCCACTTT

abundance: NA
v_gene: TRBV9
j_gene: TRBJ1-3
d_gene: NA
CDR3aa: CASSVDNSGNTIYF
CDR3nt: TGTGCCAGCAGCGTAGACAACTCTGGAAACACCATATATTTT

abundance: NA
v_gene: TRBV18
j_gene: TRBJ2-1
d_gene: NA
CDR3aa: CASSPPDRNEQFF
CDR3nt: TGTGCCAGCTCACCACCGGACCGGAATGAGCAGTTCTTC

abundance: NA
v_gene: TRBV11-1
j_gene: TRBJ2-7
d_gene: TRBD2
CDR3aa: CASSHPGLAGVSYEQYF
CDR3nt: TGTGCCAGCAGCCATCCGGGACTAGCGGGGGTGAGCTACGAGCAGTACTTC

abundance: NA
v_gene: TRBV5-1
j_gene: TRBJ1-1
d_gene: NA
CDR3aa: CASSFQGEAFF
CDR3nt: TGCGCCAGCAGCTTTCAGGGAGAAGCTTTCTTT

abundance: once
v_gene: TRBV27
j_gene: TRBJ2-3
d_gene: TRBD2
CDR3aa: CASSLSTPLAVTDTQYF
CDR3nt: TGTGCCAGCAGTTTATCGACGCCCCTAGCGGTAACAGATACGCAGTATTTT

abundance: NA
v_gene: TRBV5-5
j_gene: TRBJ2-7
d_gene: NA
CDR3aa: CASSAGPYEQYF
CDR3nt: TGTGCCAGCAGCGCGGGACCTTACGAGCAGTACTTC

abundance: few
v_gene: TRBV27
j_gene: TRBJ2-7
d_gene: NA
CDR3aa: CASSWARAYEQYF
CDR3nt: TGTGCCAGCAGTTGGGCGCGAGCGTACGAGCAGTACTTC

abundance: NA
v_gene: TRBV7-9
j_gene: TRBJ2-7
d_gene: NA
CDR3aa: CASSLASADPGRSYEQYF
CDR3nt: TGTGCCAGCAGCTTAGCGTCGGCCGATCCGGGGAGATCCTACGAGCAGTACTTC

abundance: once
v_gene: TRBV6-5
j_gene: TRBJ2-1
d_gene: NA
CDR3aa: CASSYLDEQFF
CDR3nt: TGTGCCAGCAGTTATTTGGATGAGCAGTTCTTC

abundance: NA
v_gene: TRBV27
j_gene: TRBJ1-2
d_gene: NA
CDR3aa: CASSFSGRSGYGYTF
CDR3nt: TGTGCCAGCAGTTTCTCGGGGAGATCGGGATATGGCTACACCTTC

abundance: NA
v_gene: TRBV4-1
j_gene: TRBJ1-1
d_gene: NA
CDR3aa: CASSQDLGQSTEAFF
CDR3nt: TGCGCCAGCAGCCAAGATCTTGGGCAAAGCACTGAAGCTTTCTTT

abundance: once
v_gene: TRBV9
j_gene: TRBJ2-1
d_gene: TRBD2
CDR3aa: CASSVFSSSGVYNEQFF
CDR3nt: TGTGCCAGCAGCGTGTTCTCTAGTAGCGGGGTTTACAATGAGCAGTTCTTC

abundance: NA
v_gene: TRBV27
j_gene: TRBJ2-7
d_gene: TRBD1
CDR3aa: CASSHDRGQQYF
CDR3nt: TGTGCCAGCAGCCACGACAGGGGGCAGCAGTACTTC

abundance: NA
v_gene: TRBV9
j_gene: TRBJ2-1
d_gene: TRBD2
CDR3aa: CASSAGLAGGYNEQFF
CDR3nt: TGTGCCAGCAGCGCCGGACTAGCGGGGGGGTACAATGAGCAGTTCTTC

abundance: NA
v_gene: TRBV18
j_gene: TRBJ2-7
d_gene: TRBD1
CDR3aa: CASSEGQGTYEQYF
CDR3nt: TGTGCCAGCTCAGAGGGACAGGGAACGTACGAGCAGTACTTC

abundance: once
v_gene: TRBV9
j_gene: TRBJ2-6
d_gene: NA
CDR3aa: CASSVPRNSGANVLTF
CDR3nt: TGTGCCAGCAGCGTACCCCGGAACTCTGGGGCCAACGTCCTGACTTTC

abundance: NA
v_gene: TRBV4-1
j_gene: TRBJ1-2
d_gene: NA
CDR3aa: CASSQQGPYSGYTF
CDR3nt: TGCGCCAGCAGCCAACAGGGGCCATATTCTGGCTACACCTTC